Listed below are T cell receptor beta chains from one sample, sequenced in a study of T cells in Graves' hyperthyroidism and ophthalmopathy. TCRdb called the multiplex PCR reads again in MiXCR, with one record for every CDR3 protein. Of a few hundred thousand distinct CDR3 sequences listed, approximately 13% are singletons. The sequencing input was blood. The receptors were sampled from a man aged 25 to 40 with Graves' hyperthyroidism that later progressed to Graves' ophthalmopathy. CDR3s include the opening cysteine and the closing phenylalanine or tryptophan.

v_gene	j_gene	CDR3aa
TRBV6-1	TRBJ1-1	CASSPYGRGNTEAFF
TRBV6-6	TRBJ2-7	CASSYNRDSHEQYF
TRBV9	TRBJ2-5	CASSRETGGLETQYF
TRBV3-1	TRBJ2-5	CASSQDGTAYQETQYF
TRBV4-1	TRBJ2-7	CASSQATRSSYEQYF
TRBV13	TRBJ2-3	CASSYLAGAGDTQYF
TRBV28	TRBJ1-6	CASSPGTAGGSPLHF
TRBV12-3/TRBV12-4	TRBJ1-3	CASSASPGVDTIYF
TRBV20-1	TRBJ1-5	CSAYAAGGNQPQHF
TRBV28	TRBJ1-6	CASSLAGDYSPLHF
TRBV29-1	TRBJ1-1	CSVDGGTEAFF
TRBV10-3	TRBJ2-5	CAIRGVPLETQYF
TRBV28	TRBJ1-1	CASSFQGEAFF
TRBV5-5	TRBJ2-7	CASSLYRAEGEQYF
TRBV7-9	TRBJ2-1	CASSPTGISYNEQFF
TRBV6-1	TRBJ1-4	CASSPDRVTNEKLFF
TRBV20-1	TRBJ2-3	CSARGVGERTSATTDTQYF
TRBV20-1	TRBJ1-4	CSASPPGGLREKLFF
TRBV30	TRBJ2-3	CASNSGGATDTQYF
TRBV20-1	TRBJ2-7	CSATGPPTGEQYF
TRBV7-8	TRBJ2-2	CASSLYVNTGELFF
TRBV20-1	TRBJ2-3	CSARDIAGGADTQYF
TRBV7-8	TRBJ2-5	CASTDLPDRETQYF
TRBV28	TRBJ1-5	CASSFIPVAAHFLSNQPQHF
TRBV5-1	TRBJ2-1	CASSLEGTGRNEQFF
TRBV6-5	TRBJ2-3	CASSYSTSGLTDTQYF
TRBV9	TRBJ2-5	CASSESGASGTQYF
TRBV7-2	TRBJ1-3	CASSLKWGTAGNTIYF
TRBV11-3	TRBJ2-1	CASRGRAVEQFF
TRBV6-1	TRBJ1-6	CASSEARDAYNSPLHF
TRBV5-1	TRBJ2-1	CASSLEGDPYNEQFF
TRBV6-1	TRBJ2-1	CASSLRRAGEGEQFF
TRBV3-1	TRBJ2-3	CASSERRGDTDTQYF
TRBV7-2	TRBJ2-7	CASSLAGGYDEQYF
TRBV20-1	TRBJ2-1	CSAGTVPYNEQFF
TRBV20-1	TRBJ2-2	CSALTPLRSGELFF
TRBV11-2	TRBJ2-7	CASSSRGLAMSSEQYF
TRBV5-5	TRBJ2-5	CASRDGGSKWAQYF
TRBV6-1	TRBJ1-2	CASSEFPGNYGYTF
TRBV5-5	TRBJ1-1	CASSWEGWDEAFF
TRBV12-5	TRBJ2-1	CASGLVPFSRIGQGVTNEQFF
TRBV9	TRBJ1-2	CASSAAGQGSGGYTF
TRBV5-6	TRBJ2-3	CASSLDSGSYTDTQYF
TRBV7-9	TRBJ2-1	CASSPPWGTSGGTYNEQFF
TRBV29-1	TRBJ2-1	CSESGASGRYNEQFF
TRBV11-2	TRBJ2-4	CASSLSGDIEYF
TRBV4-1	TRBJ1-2	CASSPGGVGYTF
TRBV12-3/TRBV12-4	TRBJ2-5	CASSTGTDSSLQYF
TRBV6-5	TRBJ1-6	CASSYSSALGGNSPLHF
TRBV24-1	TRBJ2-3	CATSDLGGRTQYF
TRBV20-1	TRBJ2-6	CSASWSSGANVLTF
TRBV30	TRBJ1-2	CAWSGQGGYTF
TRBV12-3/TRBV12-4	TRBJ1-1	CASSPGDRGTVNTEAFF
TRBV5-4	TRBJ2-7	CASSLERPPDYEQYF
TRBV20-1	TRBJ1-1	CSARQPGPGSFF
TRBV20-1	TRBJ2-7	CSCAGPKTKQYF
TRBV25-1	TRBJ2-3	CASGGLETYDTQYF
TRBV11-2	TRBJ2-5	CASSTGTAVQETQYF
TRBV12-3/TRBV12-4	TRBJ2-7	CASSMTGGLYEQYF
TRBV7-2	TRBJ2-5	CASVRGEETQYF